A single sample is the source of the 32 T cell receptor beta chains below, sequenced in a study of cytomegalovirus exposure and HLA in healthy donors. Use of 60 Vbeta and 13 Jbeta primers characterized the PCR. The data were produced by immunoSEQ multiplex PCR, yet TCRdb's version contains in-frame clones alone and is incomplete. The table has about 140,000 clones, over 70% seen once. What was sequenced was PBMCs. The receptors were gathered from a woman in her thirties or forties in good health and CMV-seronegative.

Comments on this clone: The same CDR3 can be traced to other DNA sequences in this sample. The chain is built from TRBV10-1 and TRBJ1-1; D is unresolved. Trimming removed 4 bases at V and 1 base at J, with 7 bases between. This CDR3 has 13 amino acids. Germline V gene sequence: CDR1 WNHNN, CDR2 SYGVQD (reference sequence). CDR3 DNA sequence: TGCGCCAGCAGTGCCACTTGGAACACTGAAGCTTTCTTT. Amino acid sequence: CASSATWNTEAFF.

In DNA, the CDR3 is TGCGCCAGCAGCTTCACCCCTCGAGGGCAAGAGACCCAGTACTTC. It yields the protein CASSFTPRGQETQYF. The chain joins TRBV5-1 to TRBJ2-5; D is possibly TRBD2 (5 bases). V was clipped by 2 bases and J by 2 bases, with 13 bases between them. In germline, CDR1 is SGHRS, CDR2 YFSETQ. CDR3 length equals 15 residues.

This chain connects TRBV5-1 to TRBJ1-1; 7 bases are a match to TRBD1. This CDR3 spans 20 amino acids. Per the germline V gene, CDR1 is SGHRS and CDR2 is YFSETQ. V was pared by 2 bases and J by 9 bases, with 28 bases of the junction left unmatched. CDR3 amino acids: CASSFELYRTGAKAPPKAFF. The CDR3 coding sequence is TGCGCCAGCAGCTTTGAGTTATACAGAACAGGGGCCAAAGCGCCGCCTAAAGCTTTCTTT.

The CDR3 DNA is TGTGCCAGCAGTTATAGCGGGGGTCCCTACGAGCAGTACTTC. Protein sequence: CASSYSGGPYEQYF. This chain uses TRBV6-5 with TRBJ2-7; 9 bases are shared with TRBD2. Germline V CDR1 and CDR2: MNHEY, SVGAGI. The junction had 2 bases not matched to a gene; V was cut back by 3 bases and J by 2 bases. The CDR3 extends over 14 amino acids.

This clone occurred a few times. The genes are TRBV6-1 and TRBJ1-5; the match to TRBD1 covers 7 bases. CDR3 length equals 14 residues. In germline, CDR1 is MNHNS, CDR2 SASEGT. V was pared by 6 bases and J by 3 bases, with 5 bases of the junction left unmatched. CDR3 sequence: CASREQGINQPQHF. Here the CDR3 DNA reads TGTGCCAGCAGGGAACAGGGGATCAATCAGCCCCAGCATTTT.

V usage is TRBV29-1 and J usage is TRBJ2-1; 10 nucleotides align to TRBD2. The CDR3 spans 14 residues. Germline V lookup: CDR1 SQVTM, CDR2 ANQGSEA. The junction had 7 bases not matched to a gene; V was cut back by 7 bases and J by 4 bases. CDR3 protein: CSARLAGAYNEQFF. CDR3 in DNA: TGCAGCGCAAGGCTAGCGGGAGCTTACAATGAGCAGTTCTTC.

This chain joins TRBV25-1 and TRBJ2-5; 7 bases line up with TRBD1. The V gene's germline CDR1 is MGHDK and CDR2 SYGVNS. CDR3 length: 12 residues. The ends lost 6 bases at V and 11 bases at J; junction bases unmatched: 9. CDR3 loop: CASSTGTARQYF. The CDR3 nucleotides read TGTGCCAGCAGCACCGGGACAGCTCGGCAGTACTTC. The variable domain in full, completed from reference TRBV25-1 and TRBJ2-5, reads EADIYQTPRYLVIGTGKKITLECSQTMGHDKMYWYQQDPGMELHLIHYSYGVNSTEKGDLSSESTVSRIRTEHFPLTLESARPSHTSQYLCASSTGTARQYFGPGTRLLVL.

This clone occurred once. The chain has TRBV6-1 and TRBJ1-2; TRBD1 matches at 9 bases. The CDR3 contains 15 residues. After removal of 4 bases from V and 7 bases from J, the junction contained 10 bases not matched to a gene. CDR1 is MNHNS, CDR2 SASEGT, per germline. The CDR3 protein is CASSGQTGGAAGYTF. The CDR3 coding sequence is TGTGCCAGCAGTGGGCAAACAGGGGGCGCGGCTGGCTACACCTTC.

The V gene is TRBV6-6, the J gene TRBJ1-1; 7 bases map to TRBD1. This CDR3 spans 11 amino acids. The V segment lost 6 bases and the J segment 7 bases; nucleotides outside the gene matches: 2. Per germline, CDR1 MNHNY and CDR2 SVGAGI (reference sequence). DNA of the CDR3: TGTGCCAGCAGGGGGGACAGTGAAGCTTTCTTT. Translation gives CASRGDSEAFF.

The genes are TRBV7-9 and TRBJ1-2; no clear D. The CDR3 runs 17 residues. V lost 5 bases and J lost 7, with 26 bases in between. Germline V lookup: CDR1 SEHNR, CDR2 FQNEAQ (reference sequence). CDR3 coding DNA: TGTGCCAGCAGCCCATCCCCCTACAGTTCCCTTGTGGGTGGCTACACCTTC. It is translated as CASSPSPYSSLVGGYTF.

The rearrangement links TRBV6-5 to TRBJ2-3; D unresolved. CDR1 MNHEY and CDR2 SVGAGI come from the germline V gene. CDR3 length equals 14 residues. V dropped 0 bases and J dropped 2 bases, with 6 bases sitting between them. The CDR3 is CASSYSSHTDTQYF. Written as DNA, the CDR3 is TGTGCCAGCAGTTACTCGAGCCACACAGATACGCAGTATTTT.

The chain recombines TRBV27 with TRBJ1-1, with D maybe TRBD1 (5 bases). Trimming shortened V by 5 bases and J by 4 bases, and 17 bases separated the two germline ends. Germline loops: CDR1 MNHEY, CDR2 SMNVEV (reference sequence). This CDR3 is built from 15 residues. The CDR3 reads CASSKPGNPFTEAFF. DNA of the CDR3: TGTGCCAGCAGTAAACCAGGGAATCCTTTCACTGAAGCTTTCTTT.

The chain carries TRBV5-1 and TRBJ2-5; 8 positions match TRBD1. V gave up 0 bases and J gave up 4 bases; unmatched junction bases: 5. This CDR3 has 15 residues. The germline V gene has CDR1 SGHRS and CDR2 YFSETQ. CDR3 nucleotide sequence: TGCGCCAGCAGCTTGGGTTCAGGGGGCGGAGAGACCCAGTACTTC. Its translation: CASSLGSGGGETQYF. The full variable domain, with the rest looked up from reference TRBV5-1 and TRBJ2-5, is KAGVTQTPRYLIKTRGQQVTLSCSPISGHRSVSWYQQTPGQGLQFLFEYFSETQRNKGNFPGRFSGRQFSNSRSEMNVSTLELGDSALYLCASSLGSGGGETQYFGPGTRLLVL.

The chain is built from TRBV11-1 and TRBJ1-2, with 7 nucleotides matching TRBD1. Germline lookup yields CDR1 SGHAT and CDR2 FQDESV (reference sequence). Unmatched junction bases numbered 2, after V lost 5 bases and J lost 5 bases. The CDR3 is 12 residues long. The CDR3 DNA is TGTGCCAGCAGCCTGACAGGGTATGGCTACACCTTC. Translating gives CASSLTGYGYTF.

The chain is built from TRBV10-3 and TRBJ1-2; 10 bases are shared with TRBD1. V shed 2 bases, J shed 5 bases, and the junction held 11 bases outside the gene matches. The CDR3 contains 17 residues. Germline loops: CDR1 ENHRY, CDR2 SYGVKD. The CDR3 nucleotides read TGTGCCATCAGTGAGCGAGGGACCGGGACAGGGGATTATGGCTACACCTTC. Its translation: CAISERGTGTGDYGYTF.

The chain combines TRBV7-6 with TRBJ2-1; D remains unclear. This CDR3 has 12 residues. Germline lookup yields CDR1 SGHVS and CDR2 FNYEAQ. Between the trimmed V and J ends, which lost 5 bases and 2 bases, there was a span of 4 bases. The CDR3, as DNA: TGTGCCAGCAGCCAAACCTACAATGAGCAGTTCTTC. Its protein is CASSQTYNEQFF. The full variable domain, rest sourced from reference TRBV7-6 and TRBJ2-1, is GAGVSQSPRYKVTKRGQDVALRCDPISGHVSLYWYRQALGQGPEFLTYFNYEAQQDKSGLPNDRFSAERPEGSISTLTIQRTEQRDSAMYRCASSQTYNEQFFGPGTRLTVL.

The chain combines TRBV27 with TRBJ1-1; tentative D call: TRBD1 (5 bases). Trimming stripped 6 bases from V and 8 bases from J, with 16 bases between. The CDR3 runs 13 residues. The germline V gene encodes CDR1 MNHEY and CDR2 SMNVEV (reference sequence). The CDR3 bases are TGTGCCAGCAGAATCTTCCGGGGGGAAGAAGCTTTCTTT. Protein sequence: CASRIFRGEEAFF.

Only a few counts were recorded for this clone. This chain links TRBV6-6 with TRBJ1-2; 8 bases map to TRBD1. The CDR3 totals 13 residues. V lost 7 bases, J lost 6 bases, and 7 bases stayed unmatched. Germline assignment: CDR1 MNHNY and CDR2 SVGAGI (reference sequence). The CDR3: CASNSDRVNGYTF. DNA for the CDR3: TGTGCCAGCAACTCGGACAGGGTTAATGGCTACACCTTC.

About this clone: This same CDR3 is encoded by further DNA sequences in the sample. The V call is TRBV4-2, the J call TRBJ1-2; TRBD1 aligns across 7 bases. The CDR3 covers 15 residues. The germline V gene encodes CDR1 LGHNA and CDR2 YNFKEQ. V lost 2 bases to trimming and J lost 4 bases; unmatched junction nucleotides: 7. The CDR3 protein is CASSQNPTGAYGYTF. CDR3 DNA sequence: TGTGCCAGCAGCCAAAATCCCACAGGGGCCTATGGCTACACCTTC.

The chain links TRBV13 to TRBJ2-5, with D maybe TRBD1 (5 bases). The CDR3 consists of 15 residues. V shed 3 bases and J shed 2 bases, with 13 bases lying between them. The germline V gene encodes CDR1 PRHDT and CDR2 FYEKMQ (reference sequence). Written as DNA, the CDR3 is TGTGCCAGCAGCTTGACAGCATCAACGCAAGAGACCCAGTACTTC. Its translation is CASSLTASTQETQYF.

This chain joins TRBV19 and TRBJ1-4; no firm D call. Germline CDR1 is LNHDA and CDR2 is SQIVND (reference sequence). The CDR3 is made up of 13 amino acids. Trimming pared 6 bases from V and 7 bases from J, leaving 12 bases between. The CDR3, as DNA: TGTGCCAGTAGCCCAGAGGTAACTGAAAAACTGTTTTTT. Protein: CASSPEVTEKLFF.

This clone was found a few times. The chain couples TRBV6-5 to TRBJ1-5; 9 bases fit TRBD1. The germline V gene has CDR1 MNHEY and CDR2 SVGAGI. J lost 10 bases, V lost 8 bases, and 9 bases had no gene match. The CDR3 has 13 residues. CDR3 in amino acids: CASGDRALTPQHF. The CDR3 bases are TGTGCCAGCGGGGACAGGGCCCTAACTCCCCAGCATTTT.

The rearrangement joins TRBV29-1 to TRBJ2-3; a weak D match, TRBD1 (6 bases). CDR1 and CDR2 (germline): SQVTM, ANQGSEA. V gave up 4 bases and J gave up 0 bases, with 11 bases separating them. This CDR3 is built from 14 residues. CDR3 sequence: CSVGGRFSTDTQYF. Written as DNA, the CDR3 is TGCAGCGTTGGGGGGCGGTTTAGCACAGATACGCAGTATTTT.

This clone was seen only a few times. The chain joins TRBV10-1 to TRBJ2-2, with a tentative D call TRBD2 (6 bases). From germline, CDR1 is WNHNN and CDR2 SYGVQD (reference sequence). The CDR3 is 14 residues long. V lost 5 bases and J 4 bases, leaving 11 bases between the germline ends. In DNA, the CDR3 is TGCGCCAGCAGTCGCGGGGAATTCACCGGGGAGCTGTTTTTT. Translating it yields CASSRGEFTGELFF.

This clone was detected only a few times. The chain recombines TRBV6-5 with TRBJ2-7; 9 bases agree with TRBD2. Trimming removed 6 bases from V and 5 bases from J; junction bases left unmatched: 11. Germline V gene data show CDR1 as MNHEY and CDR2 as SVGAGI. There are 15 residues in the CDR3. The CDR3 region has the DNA TGTGCCAGCAGCTCAATGGCTAGCGGGAAGAACGAGCAGTACTTC. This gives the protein CASSSMASGKNEQYF.

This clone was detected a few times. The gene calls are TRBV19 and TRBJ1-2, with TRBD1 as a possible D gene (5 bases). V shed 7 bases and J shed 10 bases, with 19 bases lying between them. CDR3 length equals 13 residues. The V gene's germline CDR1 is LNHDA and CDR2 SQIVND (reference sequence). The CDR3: CASTPGGPYNYTF. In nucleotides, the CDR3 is TGTGCCAGTACTCCCGGGGGACCTTATAACTACACCTTC.

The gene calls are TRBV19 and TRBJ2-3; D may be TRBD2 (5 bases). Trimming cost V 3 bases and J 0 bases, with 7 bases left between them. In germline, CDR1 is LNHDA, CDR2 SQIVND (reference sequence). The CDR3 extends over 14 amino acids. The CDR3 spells CASSIGVSTDTQYF. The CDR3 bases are TGTGCCAGTAGTATCGGGGTGAGCACAGATACGCAGTATTTT.

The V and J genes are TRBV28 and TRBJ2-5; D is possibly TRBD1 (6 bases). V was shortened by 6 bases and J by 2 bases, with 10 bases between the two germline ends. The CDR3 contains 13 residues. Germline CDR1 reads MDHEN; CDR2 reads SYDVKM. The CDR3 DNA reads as TGTGCCAGCAGGGGGACATTTCAAGAGACCCAGTACTTC. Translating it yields CASRGTFQETQYF. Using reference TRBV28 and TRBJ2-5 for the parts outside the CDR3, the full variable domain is DVKVTQSSRYLVKRTGEKVFLECVQDMDHENMFWYRQDPGLGLRLIYFSYDVKMKEKGDIPEGYSVSREKKERFSLILESASTNQTSMYLCASRGTFQETQYFGPGTRLLVL.

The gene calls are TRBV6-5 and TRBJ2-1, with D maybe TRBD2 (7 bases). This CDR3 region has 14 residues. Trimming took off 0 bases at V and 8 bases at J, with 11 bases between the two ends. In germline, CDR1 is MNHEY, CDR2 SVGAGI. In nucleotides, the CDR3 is TGTGCCAGCAGTTACTCGCGGGGGCCCCATGAGCAGTTCTTC. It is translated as CASSYSRGPHEQFF.

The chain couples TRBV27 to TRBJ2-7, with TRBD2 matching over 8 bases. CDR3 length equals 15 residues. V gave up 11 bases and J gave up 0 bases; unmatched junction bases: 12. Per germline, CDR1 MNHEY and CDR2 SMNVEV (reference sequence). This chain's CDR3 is CACRFGGGPSYEQYF. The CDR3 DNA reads TGTGCCTGCCGCTTTGGCGGGGGGCCCTCCTACGAGCAGTACTTC.

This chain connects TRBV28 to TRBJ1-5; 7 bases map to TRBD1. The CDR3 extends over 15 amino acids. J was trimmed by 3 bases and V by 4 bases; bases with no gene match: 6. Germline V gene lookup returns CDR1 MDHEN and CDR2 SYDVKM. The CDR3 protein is CASSSTGQYNQPQHF. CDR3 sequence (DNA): TGTGCCAGCAGTTCCACGGGACAGTACAATCAGCCCCAGCATTTT. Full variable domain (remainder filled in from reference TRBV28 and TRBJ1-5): DVKVTQSSRYLVKRTGEKVFLECVQDMDHENMFWYRQDPGLGLRLIYFSYDVKMKEKGDIPEGYSVSREKKERFSLILESASTNQTSMYLCASSSTGQYNQPQHFGDGTRLSIL.

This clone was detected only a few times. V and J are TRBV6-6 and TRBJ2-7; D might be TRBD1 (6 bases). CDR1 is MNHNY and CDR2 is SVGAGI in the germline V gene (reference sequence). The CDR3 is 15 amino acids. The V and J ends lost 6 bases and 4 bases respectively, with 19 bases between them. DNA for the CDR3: TGTGCCAGCAGCGACCTAGGGGACATAGGTTACGAGCAGTACTTC. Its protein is CASSDLGDIGYEQYF.